The 29 T cell receptor beta chains listed next were all sequenced from one sample in a study of blood T cell repertoires in COVID-19. The data were produced by immunoSEQ multiplex PCR, yet TCRdb's version contains in-frame clones alone and is incomplete. The data contain approximately 290,000 clones, around 85% of them singletons. Sequencing used peripheral blood. The source of these receptors is a human donor with COVID-19, enrolled during active disease. The donor label of this sample is uncertain.

This chain uses TRBV7-9 with TRBJ1-1, with 9 bases lining up with TRBD1. Per the germline V gene, CDR1 is SEHNR and CDR2 is FQNEAQ (reference sequence). J lost 13 bases, V lost 0 bases, and 6 bases had no gene match. The CDR3 length is 13 residues. The CDR3 DNA sequence: TGTGCCAGCAGCTTAGCGGGACAGGGCCGCTTTTTCTTT. This sequence encodes CASSLAGQGRFFF.

The rearrangement joins TRBV5-1 to TRBJ2-1; D might be TRBD1 (6 bases). V was shortened by 7 bases and J by 4 bases, with 15 bases between the two germline ends. Per germline, CDR1 SGHRS and CDR2 YFSETQ. This CDR3 is 14 amino acids long. CDR3 DNA sequence: TGCGCCAGCCAAGGGGGAGTGGGGTACAATGAGCAGTTCTTC. Its translation is CASQGGVGYNEQFF.

The chain uses TRBV28 and TRBJ1-1; D unresolved. V lost 8 bases, J lost 4 bases, and 14 bases lay in between. The CDR3 length is 13 residues. Germline V gene data show CDR1 as MDHEN and CDR2 as SYDVKM. CDR3 region: CASAKRWSTEAFF. The CDR3 DNA reads as TGTGCCAGCGCCAAACGTTGGAGCACTGAAGCTTTCTTT. Full variable domain (outside the CDR3, taken from reference TRBV28 and TRBJ1-1): DVKVTQSSRYLVKRTGEKVFLECVQDMDHENMFWYRQDPGLGLRLIYFSYDVKMKEKGDIPEGYSVSREKKERFSLILESASTNQTSMYLCASAKRWSTEAFFGQGTRLTVV.

Notes on this clone: An end of the junction differs from the germline gene, which may be a read error. The rearrangement links TRBV7-7 to TRBJ2-1; no firm D call. CDR1 and CDR2 from the germline V gene are SSHAT and FNYEAQ (reference sequence). The CDR3 spans 13 residues. The CDR3 spells CASSFLAESEQFF. The CDR3 DNA reads TGTGCTAGCAGCTTTTTAGCCGAATCTGAGCAGTTCTTC.

J is TRBJ1-3 and V is TRBV5-6; possible D gene TRBD1, 5 bases. V gave up 4 bases and J gave up 4 bases, with 9 bases separating them. Germline V lookup: CDR1 SGHDT, CDR2 YYEEEE. This CDR3 comprises 13 residues. CDR3 amino acids: CASSLDSGNTIYF. Written as DNA, the CDR3 is TGTGCCAGCAGCCTCGACAGCGGAAACACCATATATTTT.

This sequence joins TRBV28 and TRBJ1-2; D remains ambiguous. CDR3 length equals 13 residues. V shed 6 bases and J shed 5 bases, with 13 bases lying between them. Germline V gives CDR1 MDHEN, CDR2 SYDVKM. Written as DNA, the CDR3 is TGTGCCAGCAGCGAGAGATCTTTTTATGGCTACACCTTC. Amino acid sequence: CASSERSFYGYTF.

The chain recombines TRBV15 with TRBJ2-3; D call uncertain. V lost 0 bases and J lost 2, with 12 bases in between. Germline CDR1 is LNHNV and CDR2 is YYDKDF (reference sequence). The CDR3 has 16 amino acids. CDR3: CATSRDQDSATDTQYF. For the CDR3, the DNA is TGTGCCACCAGCAGAGATCAGGATTCAGCCACAGATACGCAGTATTTT. Full variable domain (rest looked up from reference TRBV15 and TRBJ2-3): DAMVIQNPRYQVTQFGKPVTLSCSQTLNHNVMYWYQQKSSQAPKLLFHYYDKDFNNEADTPDNFQSRRPNTSFCFLDIRSPGLGDTAMYLCATSRDQDSATDTQYFGPGTRLTVL.

DNA of the CDR3: TGCGCCAGCAGCTTGGCGCAGGGCGGTGAAAAACTGTTTTTT. Protein: CASSLAQGGEKLFF. V usage is TRBV5-1 and J usage is TRBJ1-4; maybe TRBD1 (5 bases). V dropped 0 bases and J dropped 7 bases, with 10 bases sitting between them. This CDR3 has 14 residues. Per germline, CDR1 SGHRS and CDR2 YFSETQ.

The chain combines TRBV29-1 with TRBJ2-1, with D possibly matching TRBD2 (7 bases). This CDR3 spans 20 amino acids. Germline CDR1 and CDR2: SQVTM and ANQGSEA. Between the trimmed V and J ends, which lost 6 bases and 0 bases, there was a span of 30 bases. CDR3 DNA sequence: TGCAGCGTGTGCCCCCCACGGGGCGGGAGTAGGGGGTACTCCTACAATGAGCAGTTCTTC. Translation: CSVCPPRGGSRGYSYNEQFF.

The J gene is TRBJ1-1, the V gene TRBV12-5; tentative D call: TRBD1 (5 bases). CDR1 LGHNT and CDR2 FRNRAP come from the germline V gene. The CDR3 is made up of 16 amino acids. The V and J ends lost 4 bases and 1 base respectively, with 16 bases between them. Here the CDR3 reads CASGWGTPRGNTEAFF. The CDR3 DNA follows: TGTGCTAGTGGTTGGGGCACACCTAGGGGGAACACTGAAGCTTTCTTT.

The chain couples TRBV7-9 to TRBJ2-1, with 10 bases identical to TRBD1. The length of the CDR3 is 17 residues. Germline V CDR1 and CDR2: SEHNR, FQNEAQ (reference sequence). The ends lost 5 bases at V and 9 bases at J; junction bases unmatched: 16. The CDR3 spells CASSRGRYGTGDFEQFF. In nucleotides, the CDR3 is TGTGCCAGCAGCCGGGGGCGTTACGGGACAGGGGACTTTGAGCAGTTCTTC.

The genes are TRBV19 and TRBJ1-4, with 8 bases aligning to TRBD1. Germline CDR1 is LNHDA and CDR2 is SQIVND (reference sequence). J was trimmed by 8 bases and V by 5 bases; bases with no gene match: 7. CDR3 length: 14 amino acids. For the CDR3, the DNA is TGTGCCAGTAGTCGGGACAGGTCTGGCGAAAAACTGTTTTTT. Encoded protein: CASSRDRSGEKLFF.

The chain is built from TRBV5-1 and TRBJ2-1; 7 bases align to TRBD1. Trimming removed 1 base from V and 9 bases from J; junction bases left unmatched: 10. The CDR3 length is 15 residues. Germline V CDR1 and CDR2: SGHRS, YFSETQ. The DNA for the CDR3 is TGCGCCAGCAGCTTGACAGGGGATCTTAGTGGTGAGCAGTTCTTC. This sequence encodes CASSLTGDLSGEQFF.

This chain uses TRBV7-6 with TRBJ2-2; D may be TRBD2 (5 bases). The V gene's germline CDR1 is SGHVS and CDR2 FNYEAQ. Deletions cut 1 base from V and 3 bases from J, with 12 bases between. The CDR3 contains 16 residues. Written as DNA, the CDR3 is TGTGCCAGCAGCTTAGTCCTCCAGGAGGACACCGGGGAGCTGTTTTTT. Its translation: CASSLVLQEDTGELFF.

V usage is TRBV20-1 and J usage is TRBJ2-7; the match to TRBD1 covers 8 bases. Trimming removed 3 bases from V and 3 bases from J; junction bases left unmatched: 4. The CDR3 extends over 13 amino acids. Germline CDR1 DFQATT, CDR2 SNEGSKA (reference sequence). CDR3 region: CSASPGGLYEQYF. CDR3 bases: TGCAGTGCTAGTCCAGGGGGCCTCTACGAGCAGTACTTC.

The gene calls are TRBV5-4 and TRBJ1-1; possibly TRBD1 for D (6 bases). CDR1 and CDR2 (germline): SGHNT, YYREEE (reference sequence). There are 14 residues in the CDR3. Trimming took off 4 bases at V and 1 base at J, with 11 bases between the two ends. CDR3 amino acids: CASSQDRQNTEAFF. CDR3 nucleotides: TGTGCCAGCAGCCAGGACAGACAGAACACTGAAGCTTTCTTT.

CDR3 bases: TGTGCCAGTAGTCCATACTCCGGGACAGCGAACACTGAAGCTTTCTTT. It specifies CASSPYSGTANTEAFF. V and J are TRBV19 and TRBJ1-1, with 7 bases that match TRBD1. CDR1 and CDR2 from the germline V gene are LNHDA and SQIVND (reference sequence). The V gene end was trimmed by 5 bases and the J gene end by 1 base; junction bases not matched to a gene: 10. CDR3 length equals 16 residues. The whole variable domain, filled in from reference TRBV19 and TRBJ1-1, reads DGGITQSPKYLFRKEGQNVTLSCEQNLNHDAMYWYRQDPGQGLRLIYYSQIVNDFQKGDIAEGYSVSREKKESFPLTVTSAQKNPTAFYLCASSPYSGTANTEAFFGQGTRLTVV.

The chain has TRBV2 and TRBJ1-2; maybe TRBD1 (5 bases). The germline V gene has CDR1 SNHLY and CDR2 FYNNEI. The CDR3 spans 15 residues. Trimming took 5 bases from V and 0 from J, leaving 13 bases between them. CDR3 nucleotides: TGTGCCAGCAGTCTTAATAGGGGTACTAACTATGGCTACACCTTC. Amino acids: CASSLNRGTNYGYTF. Variable domain in full (rest from reference TRBV2 and TRBJ1-2): EPEVTQTPSHQVTQMGQEVILRCVPISNHLYFYWYRQILGQKVEFLVSFYNNEISEKSEIFDDQFSVERPDGSNFTLKIRSTKLEDSAMYFCASSLNRGTNYGYTFGSGTRLTVV.

The chain has TRBV29-1 and TRBJ1-1; TRBD1 matches at 9 bases. The CDR3 spans 14 residues. Germline V gives CDR1 SQVTM, CDR2 ANQGSEA. J was trimmed by 0 bases and V by 6 bases; bases with no gene match: 5. The CDR3 region is CSVGDRAMNTEAFF. CDR3 in DNA: TGCAGCGTCGGGGACAGGGCAATGAACACTGAAGCTTTCTTT.

The rearrangement links TRBV5-1 to TRBJ1-2, with 8 bases aligning to TRBD1. V shed 3 bases and J 6 bases; nucleotides not matched to a gene: 7. Germline lookup yields CDR1 SGHRS and CDR2 YFSETQ. This CDR3 is built from 14 residues. The CDR3: CASSSRQGPDGYTF. DNA for the CDR3: TGCGCCAGCAGCTCCCGACAGGGGCCGGATGGCTACACCTTC.

V and J are TRBV12-3 or TRBV12-4 and TRBJ1-2; D perhaps matches TRBD1 (5 bases). The CDR3 has 13 amino acids. V lost 3 bases and J 4 bases, leaving 9 bases between the germline ends. CDR3 nucleotides: TGTGCCAGCAGTTTTCAGGGCGCCTATGGCTACACCTTC. Translation gives CASSFQGAYGYTF.

The J gene is TRBJ1-1, the V gene TRBV5-5; 8 nucleotides line up with TRBD1. Germline CDR1 reads SGHKS; CDR2 reads YYEKEE (reference sequence). The CDR3 has 15 amino acids. With 2 bases clipped from V and 4 bases from J, the junction kept 7 bases outside the gene matches. In DNA, the CDR3 is TGTGCCAGCAGCTTCGGGACAGGCCGGGGCACTGAAGCTTTCTTT. Its translation is CASSFGTGRGTEAFF.

V and J are TRBV11-2 and TRBJ2-3, with D tentatively TRBD2 (5 bases). Between the trimmed V and J ends, which lost 5 bases and 0 bases, there was a span of 12 bases. The germline gives CDR1 SGHAT, CDR2 FQNNGV. There are 15 residues in the CDR3. CDR3 amino acids: CASSPRGYSTDTQYF. The CDR3 DNA is TGTGCCAGCAGCCCTCGGGGATACAGCACAGATACGCAGTATTTT.

V is TRBV6-2 or TRBV6-3 and J is TRBJ2-1; D perhaps matches TRBD2 (6 bases). The V gene lost 5 bases and the J gene lost 3 bases, with 17 bases spanning the gap. CDR1 and CDR2 from the germline V gene are MNHEY and SVGEGT. CDR3 length: 16 residues. CDR3 DNA: TGTGCCAGCAGTCACAGTCTAGCGAGGGTCTACAATGAGCAGTTCTTC. Residues: CASSHSLARVYNEQFF.

The chain has TRBV19 and TRBJ1-2; no clear D gene. Germline-derived CDR1 and CDR2 are LNHDA and SQIVND (reference sequence). The CDR3 consists of 13 residues. With 0 bases removed from V and 10 bases from J, the gap between germline ends came to 12 bases. The CDR3 here is CASSIDRRGFYTF. CDR3 nucleotides: TGTGCCAGTAGTATAGATCGGCGGGGTTTCTACACCTTC.

Only one count was recorded for this clone. The chain joins TRBV28 to TRBJ1-2; 9 nucleotides align to TRBD1. Germline assignment: CDR1 MDHEN and CDR2 SYDVKM. J was trimmed by 8 bases and V by 4 bases; bases with no gene match: 5. This CDR3 spans 13 amino acids. CDR3 region: CASSWGQGSGYTF. Here the CDR3 DNA reads TGTGCCAGCAGTTGGGGACAGGGTAGCGGCTACACCTTC.

The chain uses TRBV24-1 and TRBJ2-1, with 11 bases lining up with TRBD1. The germline V gene has CDR1 KGHDR and CDR2 SFDVKD. The CDR3 has 16 residues. The V segment lost 3 bases and the J segment 8 bases; nucleotides outside the gene matches: 8. As DNA, the CDR3 is TGTGCCACCAGTGATAAATCCTGGACAGGGGGCGATGAGCAGTTCTTC. Residues: CATSDKSWTGGDEQFF.

This clone has just one count. The chain employs TRBV19 and TRBJ1-1, with TRBD1 matching 7 bases. The junction had 5 bases not matched to a gene; V was cut back by 3 bases and J by 1 base. Germline lookup yields CDR1 LNHDA and CDR2 SQIVND (reference sequence). The CDR3 length is 15 residues. In nucleotides, the CDR3 is TGTGCCAGTAGTATCGACAGGGTTGGGAACACTGAAGCTTTCTTT. Amino acids: CASSIDRVGNTEAFF.

This rearrangement joins TRBV3-1 (or the pseudogene TRBV3-2) to TRBJ1-2; tentatively, D is TRBD1 (5 bases). This CDR3 region has 13 residues. Trimming left V 3 bases short and J 4 bases short, with 9 bases between. CDR1 and CDR2 from the germline V gene are LGHDT and YNNKEL (reference sequence). The CDR3 is CASSQDILYGYTF. In DNA, the CDR3 is TGTGCCAGCAGCCAGGACATACTCTATGGCTACACCTTC.